This T cell receptor (beta chain) originates from a study of T cell repertoires in cytomegalovirus infection. TCRdb fed the reads into MiXCR, producing one record per CDR3 protein. The sample lists some 350,000 distinct CDR3 sequences, around a sixth seen once, with roughly 9% in the top ten. The ends lost 4 bases at V and 2 bases at J; junction bases unmatched: 6. The CDR3 covers 16 residues. The chain has TRBV12-3 or TRBV12-4 and TRBJ2-2; TRBD2 aligns across 8 bases. The TCR originated in a human donor in good health (CMV status not recorded). Some clones in this sample may be carry-over from other donors' samples. Sample: PBMCs. The CDR3 nucleotides read TGTGCCAGCAGTTCCTCAGCGGGGGTTAACACCGGGGAGCTGTTTTTT. Its protein product is CASSSSAGVNTGELFF.